This T cell receptor (beta chain) emerged from a study of Graves' ophthalmopathy and Graves' hyperthyroidism. Researchers took RNA transcripts and amplified TCR beta CDR3 regions from them. HTBI primers primed a first-round RT-PCR, and a second-round multiplex PCR followed. TCRdb reprocessed the multiplex PCR reads via MiXCR and lists one record per CDR3 protein. The sample includes about 740,000 distinct CDR3 sequences, roughly two fifths of them seen just once. Germline values: CDR1 PRHDT, CDR2 FYEKMQ (reference sequence). Germline trimming cut 5 bases from V and 4 bases from J; bases unmatched to any gene: 6. The CDR3 loop spans 14 amino acids. A few counts support this clonotype.

Sequencing was carried out using peripheral blood. The chain recombines TRBV13 with TRBJ1-2, with TRBD1 matching 8 bases. The sequence came from an adult man with Graves' ophthalmopathy. CDR3 loop: CASSIRQGSYGYTF. CDR3 DNA: TGTGCCAGCAGCATACGACAGGGGAGCTATGGCTACACCTTC.